These 20 T cell receptor beta chains share one sample of origin, sequenced in a study of blood T cell repertoires in COVID-19. Produced via immunoSEQ multiplex PCR; TCRdb's table is partial and in-frame only. The sample includes 95,000 to 150,000 clones, roughly 80% seen only once; the top ten take around 5.5%. Sequenced material: peripheral blood. All receptors derive from a man aged 60 to 75 with acute or convalescent COVID-19.

The chain links TRBV19 to TRBJ1-2; possible D gene TRBD1, 6 bases. From germline, CDR1 is LNHDA and CDR2 SQIVND (reference sequence). The CDR3 has 14 residues. V lost 8 bases and J 7 bases, leaving 20 bases between the germline ends. The CDR3 DNA reads TGTGCCAGTCGCGCGTCGTGGGGGACATTTGGCTACACCTTC. Encoded protein: CASRASWGTFGYTF.

This clone occurred a few times. The V gene is TRBV4-1, the J gene TRBJ1-6; 7 bases fit TRBD1. V trimming: 1 base; J trimming: 7 bases; junction bases outside the gene matches: 4. The CDR3 is 15 amino acids. The germline V gene has CDR1 MGHRA and CDR2 YSYEKL. The chain's CDR3 is CASSQADRINSPLHF. The CDR3 DNA is TGCGCCAGCAGCCAAGCGGACAGGATAAATTCACCCCTCCACTTT.

This clone has only one observation. This chain uses TRBV18 with TRBJ2-7; no reliable D call. With 5 bases removed from V and 3 bases from J, the gap between germline ends came to 11 bases. There are 13 residues in the CDR3. CDR1 and CDR2 from the germline V gene are KGHSH and LQKENI. CDR3 in amino acids: CASSNDLLYEQYF. The CDR3 DNA reads as TGTGCCAGCTCAAACGACTTGCTCTACGAGCAGTACTTC.

This clone occurred a few times. This rearrangement joins TRBV19 to TRBJ1-6, with D perhaps matching TRBD1 (5 bases). Germline CDR1 LNHDA, CDR2 SQIVND (reference sequence). The CDR3 has 16 residues. V gave up 4 bases and J gave up 4 bases, with 14 bases separating them. Here the CDR3 DNA reads TGTGCCAGTAGTACGCAGGGTCACGGTTATAATTCACCCCTCCACTTT. This codes for CASSTQGHGYNSPLHF.

The chain links TRBV5-1 to TRBJ2-2, with a tentative D call TRBD1 (6 bases). The CDR3 extends over 14 amino acids. CDR1 SGHRS and CDR2 YFSETQ come from the germline V gene. V lost 1 base, J lost 4 bases, and 8 bases lay in between. The DNA of the CDR3 is TGCGCCAGCAGCTTGCAGGGGTTCACCGGGGAGCTGTTTTTT. Its translation is CASSLQGFTGELFF.

The chain couples TRBV5-6 to TRBJ2-7, with 11 bases aligning to TRBD2. J lost 4 bases, V lost 6 bases, and 9 bases had no gene match. Germline CDR1 reads SGHDT; CDR2 reads YYEEEE. The CDR3 runs to 15 residues. This CDR3 reads CASTSIAGGPYEQYF. In DNA, the CDR3 is TGTGCCAGCACCTCAATAGCGGGAGGGCCTTACGAGCAGTACTTC.

The chain carries TRBV18 and TRBJ1-6; D is undetermined. With 0 bases removed from V and 14 bases from J, the gap between germline ends came to 20 bases. Per the germline V gene, CDR1 is KGHSH and CDR2 is LQKENI. The CDR3 length is 16 residues. CDR3 nucleotides: TGTGCCAGCTCACCACCTCCGGGGAGGTCATATGTCACCCTCCACTTT. It specifies CASSPPPGRSYVTLHF.

The chain employs TRBV15 and TRBJ1-6; D might be TRBD1 (6 bases). V lost 5 bases, J lost 13 bases, and 15 bases lay in between. The V gene's germline CDR1 is LNHNV and CDR2 YYDKDF (reference sequence). The CDR3 is made up of 13 amino acids. In nucleotides, the CDR3 is TGTGCCACCAGCGGGAACAGGGACGCCCCCCTCCACTTT. Protein product: CATSGNRDAPLHF.

The chain uses TRBV29-1 and TRBJ2-1; TRBD2 aligns across 12 bases. The trim removed 3 bases at V and 2 bases at J, leaving 8 bases unmatched. Germline CDR1 SQVTM, CDR2 ANQGSEA. The CDR3 has 17 residues. CDR3 protein: CSVDIRTSGVTYNEQFF. The CDR3 nucleotides are TGCAGCGTTGATATTAGGACTAGCGGGGTAACCTACAATGAGCAGTTCTTC.

This clone was seen just once. The rearrangement links TRBV7-2 to TRBJ1-3; D gene ambiguous. Trimming shortened V by 1 base and J by 9 bases, and 7 bases separated the two germline ends. There are 12 residues in the CDR3. Per germline, CDR1 SGHTA and CDR2 FQGNSA. CDR3 sequence: CASSLGVATIYF. Written as DNA, the CDR3 is TGTGCCAGCAGCTTAGGGGTAGCCACCATATATTTT.

J is TRBJ2-7 and V is TRBV7-9; 9 bases are shared with TRBD1. The junction had 8 bases not matched to a gene; V was cut back by 8 bases and J by 3 bases. The CDR3 loop spans 14 amino acids. The germline V gene encodes CDR1 SEHNR and CDR2 FQNEAQ (reference sequence). The CDR3 DNA reads TGTGCCAGCCGTCTCCCGGGACAGGGCTACGAGCAGTACTTC. This encodes CASRLPGQGYEQYF.

This sequence joins TRBV16 and TRBJ2-7; perhaps TRBD1 as D (8 bases). The germline V gene encodes CDR1 KGHSY and CDR2 FQNENV. The ends were cut back, 4 bases at V and 3 bases at J, with 16 bases in the middle. The CDR3 length is 15 residues. This CDR3 is CASSRPQGGNYEQYF. CDR3 bases: TGTGCCAGCAGCCGACCACAGGGGGGGAACTACGAGCAGTACTTC.

This clone turned up a few times. This chain connects TRBV4-1 to TRBJ1-2; D is uncertain. Germline CDR1 reads MGHRA; CDR2 reads YSYEKL. The CDR3 is made up of 13 amino acids. Trimming stripped 1 base from V and 6 bases from J, with 9 bases between. The CDR3 loop is CASSQVGRDGYTF. DNA of the CDR3: TGCGCCAGCAGCCAAGTCGGTAGAGATGGCTACACCTTC.

The chain uses TRBV6-5 and TRBJ2-5, with 8 bases matching TRBD2. The germline CDR1 and CDR2 sequences are MNHEY and SVGAGI. After removal of 8 bases from V and 4 bases from J, the junction contained 9 bases not matched to a gene. CDR3 size: 14 residues. In nucleotides, the CDR3 is TGTGCCAGCCTCCGGCAGCGGGGGTCAGAGACCCAGTACTTC. Translated: CASLRQRGSETQYF.

The sample holds one count of this clone. A junction end diverges from the germline sequence, so it may reflect a read error. The gene calls are TRBV9 and TRBJ2-3, with 9 bases fitting TRBD2. The CDR3 contains 16 residues. CDR1 and CDR2 (germline): SGDLS, YYNGEE. CDR3 in amino acids: CASRTGKRGDSETQYF. CDR3 nucleotides: TGTGCCTCTCGGACCGGCAAGCGGGGGGATTCAGAGACGCAGTATTTT. The full variable domain, in which reference TRBV9 and TRBJ2-3 provide the parts outside the CDR3, is DSGVTQTPKHLITATGQRVTLRCSPRSGDLSVYWYQQSLDQGLQFLIQYYNGEERAKGNILERFSAQQFPDLHSELNLSSLELGDSALYFCASRTGKRGDSETQYFGPGTRLTVL.

The chain links TRBV27 to TRBJ1-1; a weak D match, TRBD1 (6 bases). The CDR3 is made up of 14 amino acids. CDR1 and CDR2 from the germline V gene are MNHEY and SMNVEV (reference sequence). V dropped 7 bases and J dropped 3 bases, with 15 bases sitting between them. The CDR3 here is CASTPTGLYTEAFF. The CDR3 bases are TGTGCCAGCACCCCGACAGGTCTTTACACTGAAGCTTTCTTT.

The chain joins TRBV29-1 to TRBJ2-7, with TRBD2 identical over 10 bases. J gave up 0 bases and V 5 bases, and 4 bases lay outside the gene matches. Germline V gene data show CDR1 as SQVTM and CDR2 as ANQGSEA. This CDR3 is 14 amino acids long. The CDR3 is CSVSGTSASYEQYF. The CDR3 DNA follows: TGCAGCGTTTCGGGGACTAGCGCCTCCTACGAGCAGTACTTC.

The chain joins TRBV19 to TRBJ2-3; D may be TRBD2 (5 bases). Germline CDR1 is LNHDA and CDR2 is SQIVND (reference sequence). Trimming took 3 bases from V and 6 from J, leaving 10 bases between them. This CDR3 spans 13 amino acids. In nucleotides, the CDR3 is TGTGCCAGTAGTATTGCTAGCTCCGATACGCAGTATTTT. Translating it yields CASSIASSDTQYF.

The chain couples TRBV7-9 to TRBJ2-3; the D gene is possibly TRBD1 (6 bases). Trimming removed 3 bases from V and 3 bases from J, with 13 bases in between. Germline-derived CDR1 and CDR2 are SEHNR and FQNEAQ (reference sequence). CDR3 length: 15 amino acids. The CDR3: CASSFVGTSTDTQYF. DNA for the CDR3: TGTGCCAGCAGCTTTGTCGGGACATCTACAGATACGCAGTATTTT.

The CDR3 nucleotides are TGTGCCAGTAGTATAGTAACAGGGGGTAACACTGAAGCTTTCTTT. Amino acids: CASSIVTGGNTEAFF. The chain is built from TRBV19 and TRBJ1-1, with TRBD1 identical over 8 bases. The CDR3 runs to 15 residues. Trimming removed 1 base from V and 2 bases from J; junction bases left unmatched: 3. Germline CDR1 reads LNHDA; CDR2 reads SQIVND (reference sequence).